This T cell receptor beta chain was documented in a study of multiple sclerosis patients with progressive multifocal leukoencephalopathy (dated by TCRdb to the late 2010s). About the investigation overall: Roughly 5 MS patients treated with natalizumab who did not develop PML were sampled longitudinally as controls. The goal was to find JC virus-specific or public T-cell expansions that arose at the time of PML onset. The study examined peripheral T and B cells of MS patients who developed PML (4 under natalizumab, 1 after alemtuzumab) and treated patients who did not. Two patients on natalizumab who later developed PML were tracked over time from before therapy, through 6 and 12 months, up to PML onset. What the research found in general, with its limitations: Lower normalized Shannon entropy suggested less diverse TRB repertoires in most PML patients, whereas the natalizumab-treated controls showed values near 1. With only a small, descriptive cohort, it remained unclear whether the findings reflect JC virus infection or general immunocompromise. When PML developed, no shared TRBV or TRBJ gene usage and no preferred TRBV-TRBJ pairings were found. TRB clones with frequency above 0.5% were observed only in PML patients, but the clones expanded at PML onset were found to be already present before and during natalizumab therapy. Analysis was limited to peripheral blood, even though cerebrospinal fluid or brain lymphocytes might be more informative for natalizumab-associated PML.

In regard to this clone: Its specific antigen is unknown. Base qualities are not at hand, and no much larger clone is one base apart.

The immunoSEQ two-step multiplex PCR at survey-level depth was used to amplify TRB CDR3 regions from genomic DNA. Synthetic inline TR CDR3 controls covering all V-J pairings were spiked into each PCR to estimate template counts and remove amplification bias. Reads went through processing to reduce amplification and sequencing bias, and quantification was done against synthetic TR CDR3 analogs. On the authors' methods: Raw data were processed in ImmunoSEQ Analyzer, with out-of-frame sequences and CDR3s containing stop codons removed, and gene names were assigned according to IMGT nomenclature. Repertoire diversity was summarized as normalized Shannon entropy, defined as 1 minus Pielou's evenness. Only TRB sequences sharing the V gene, the J gene and the CDR3 were counted as identical. Public PML clonotypes were defined as CDR3s shared by two or more PML-onset samples but absent from earlier samples, from controls, and from public databases. Positional CDR3 amino acid composition was analyzed in Skylign with the observed count method. TCRdb provides this immuneACCESS table in a form limited to in-frame rearrangements. Some clones are lacking; in checked studies, under half of them reflect an unresolved V gene, and why the rest are absent is not known. The V and J calls and clone size come from that table; D and trimming were worked out from the DNA. For this sample the table gives under 35,000 clones, of which roughly 92% were detected only once. Clones ranked in the top ten supply 1.9% of the sample.

CDR1 MNHEY and CDR2 SVGAGI are derived from the germline V gene. The CDR3 covers 13 residues, taking in both the cysteine and the phenylalanine. The read is trimmed to its CDR3 DNA, 39 bases read in frame from base 1. Trimming at the junction amounts to 6 bases on V and 0 bases on J, and the germline ends lie 7 bases apart. The time point label here, explained by the study, means: before natalizumab initiation. Every listed patient had received interferon beta before, and every PML patient was female. T0 blood samples were collected before the first natalizumab infusion. Isolation of peripheral blood mononuclear cells was performed by Ficoll-Hypaque density gradient centrifugation.

This receptor was obtained from a man in his thirties or forties with multiple sclerosis. This chain is built from TRBV6-5 and TRBJ2-3, with the identity of the D gene unclear. The sequenced sample consisted of PBMCs. CDR3 region: CASRAYSTDTQYF. At the DNA level, the sequence is TGTGCCAGCAGAGCCTATAGCACAGATACGCAGTATTTT.